This T cell receptor (beta chain) was documented in a study of T-cell reconstitution after alpha-beta-depleted transplantation in children. This CDR3 has 18 amino acids. Germline V gives CDR1 LGHNA, CDR2 YSLEER. Trimming left V 0 bases short and J 5 bases short, with 21 bases between. Note on this clonotype: No antigen is known for it.

The TCRbeta library was prepared with unique molecular identifiers. TCRdb used MiXCR to reprocess the PCR reads, holding one entry per CDR3 protein. Here the sample spans 500,000 to 750,000 distinct CDR3 sequences, about an eighth being singletons. General observations from the study: The authors attributed T-cell counts and diversity one year after transplant mostly to newly produced T cells.

This sequence was found in a male patient younger than 18 who had a stem cell transplant for acute myeloid leukemia, so the T cells may come from the graft donor. The rearrangement joins TRBV4-3 to TRBJ2-3; possible D gene TRBD1, 5 bases. Material: PBMCs, mostly from graft donor cells, obtained 360 days after TCRalphabeta/CD19-depleted stem cell transplant. The CDR3 region is CASSQDFPSGQWGDTQYF. In nucleotides, the CDR3 is TGCGCCAGCAGCCAAGACTTCCCTTCAGGGCAATGGGGAGATACGCAGTATTTT.